These 20 T cell receptor beta chains originate from one sample sequenced in a study of blood T cell repertoires in COVID-19. Clones were sequenced by immunoSEQ multiplex PCR, and TCRdb holds only the in-frame ones, with some missing. The sample records about 83,000 clones, about 85% being singletons. The sample comprised peripheral blood. The receptors here all came from a woman aged 45-65 years with active or convalescent COVID-19.

The chain has TRBV27 and TRBJ1-3; D may be TRBD1 (5 bases). Deletions cut 5 bases from V and 2 bases from J, with 10 bases between. CDR3 size: 14 residues. Germline values: CDR1 MNHEY, CDR2 SMNVEV (reference sequence). The CDR3 DNA reads TGTGCCAGCAGTGCCCAGGGTGCTGGAAACACCATATATTTT. Protein sequence: CASSAQGAGNTIYF.

This clone was observed a single time. This chain uses TRBV25-1 with TRBJ1-1; D is unresolved. Germline V gene sequence: CDR1 MGHDK, CDR2 SYGVNS. V was shortened by 2 bases and J by 3 bases, with 16 bases between the two germline ends. The CDR3 consists of 16 residues. CDR3 in amino acids: CASSERGGRSDTEAFF. The CDR3 nucleotides read TGTGCCAGCAGTGAACGGGGAGGGCGGTCGGACACTGAAGCTTTCTTT.

This clone was found a few times. The chain uses TRBV5-1 and TRBJ2-1; 11 bases agree with TRBD2. Germline V gene lookup returns CDR1 SGHRS and CDR2 YFSETQ. This CDR3 comprises 20 residues. Trimming at V came to 2 bases and at J to 7 bases, leaving 20 bases not matched to a gene. As DNA, the CDR3 is TGCGCCAGCAGCTTCTCCGGGACTAGCGGAACTATGGGGGGTTTGAATGAGCAGTTCTTC. This encodes CASSFSGTSGTMGGLNEQFF.

The V gene is TRBV7-9, the J gene TRBJ2-5; TRBD2 matches 7 bases. In germline, CDR1 is SEHNR, CDR2 FQNEAQ (reference sequence). V was clipped by 5 bases and J by 1 base; unmatched bases: 16. The CDR3 runs 18 residues. The CDR3 is CASSHSTPPTSLQETQYF. The DNA for the CDR3 is TGTGCCAGCAGCCATTCTACCCCGCCGACTAGCCTCCAAGAGACCCAGTACTTC. The full variable domain, completed using reference TRBV7-9 and TRBJ2-5, is DTGVSQNPRHKITKRGQNVTFRCDPISEHNRLYWYRQTLGQGPEFLTYFQNEAQLEKSRLLSDRFSAERPKGSFSTLEIQRTEQGDSAMYLCASSHSTPPTSLQETQYFGPGTRLLVL.

The rearrangement uses TRBV27 and TRBJ1-4; D gene ambiguous. This CDR3 has 14 residues. Germline V gives CDR1 MNHEY, CDR2 SMNVEV (reference sequence). V lost 6 bases to trimming and J lost 4 bases, with 12 bases between them. CDR3 nucleotides: TGTGCCAGCAGATCCAACTTCGGTAATGAAAAACTGTTTTTT. It yields the protein CASRSNFGNEKLFF. Combining the CDR3 with reference TRBV27 and TRBJ1-4 gives the whole variable domain EAQVTQNPRYLITVTGKKLTVTCSQNMNHEYMSWYRQDPGLGLRQIYYSMNVEVTDKGDVPEGYKVSRKEKRNFPLILESPSPNQTSLYFCASRSNFGNEKLFFGSGTQLSVL.

The chain employs TRBV4-2 and TRBJ2-1; 12 bases agree with TRBD2. Losses at the gene ends were 0 bases for V and 4 bases for J; bases not matched to a gene: 4. The germline CDR1 and CDR2 sequences are LGHNA and YNFKEQ. The CDR3 contains 17 residues. CDR3 in amino acids: CASSQDLLAGGYNEQFF. CDR3 coding DNA: TGTGCCAGCAGCCAAGATCTCCTAGCGGGGGGGTACAATGAGCAGTTCTTC.

The chain carries TRBV30 and TRBJ1-2; 7 positions agree with TRBD1. The CDR3 runs to 15 residues. V was pared by 4 bases and J by 3 bases, with 11 bases of the junction left unmatched. Germline assignment: CDR1 GTSNPN and CDR2 SVGIG (reference sequence). The CDR3 coding sequence is TGTGCCTGGACGAATCCAGGGGGGAGTGACTATGGCTACACCTTC. This gives the protein CAWTNPGGSDYGYTF.

There are a few counts of this clone. The gene calls are TRBV5-1 and TRBJ2-7; TRBD2 aligns across 8 bases. Germline loops: CDR1 SGHRS, CDR2 YFSETQ. Trimming took 0 bases from V and 3 from J; bases not matched to a gene: 8. This CDR3 region has 16 residues. The CDR3 nucleotides are TGCGCCAGCAGCTTGGGCGCAGCGGGGGCGCGCTACGAGCAGTACTTC. Translated: CASSLGAAGARYEQYF.

V is TRBV12-3 or TRBV12-4 and J is TRBJ2-3; perhaps TRBD2 as D (6 bases). CDR3 length: 13 residues. Trimming removed 5 bases at V and 2 bases at J, with 8 bases between. The CDR3 sequence is CASSPGVTDTQYF. In DNA form, the CDR3 reads TGTGCCAGCAGTCCGGGGGTCACAGATACGCAGTATTTT.

This clone was detected only once. This same CDR3 is encoded by further DNA sequences in the sample. The chain recombines TRBV20-1 with TRBJ1-1; no reliable D call. The CDR3 runs to 12 residues. The V gene's germline CDR1 is DFQATT and CDR2 SNEGSKA (reference sequence). Trimming left V 3 bases short and J 1 base short, with 6 bases between. CDR3 region: CSASSGNTEAFF. Here the CDR3 DNA reads TGCAGTGCTAGTTCCGGGAACACTGAAGCTTTCTTT.

The chain employs TRBV28 and TRBJ2-6, with 12 bases aligning to TRBD1. This CDR3 has 20 residues. CDR1 and CDR2 (germline): MDHEN, SYDVKM. V was pared by 6 bases and J by 7 bases, with 19 bases of the junction left unmatched. The CDR3 reads CASRGGQGALTWGGANVLTF. The CDR3 region has the DNA TGTGCCAGCAGGGGGGGACAGGGGGCATTAACCTGGGGCGGCGCCAACGTCCTGACTTTC.

The chain employs TRBV9 and TRBJ1-4; D not certain. Trimming took 4 bases from V and 6 from J, leaving 16 bases between them. CDR3 length: 15 residues. Germline CDR1 and CDR2: SGDLS and YYNGEE. The CDR3, as DNA: TGTGCCAGCAGCACCGGTACCGTCTACGATGAAAAACTGTTTTTT. Translation: CASSTGTVYDEKLFF. Variable domain in full (rest from reference TRBV9 and TRBJ1-4): DSGVTQTPKHLITATGQRVTLRCSPRSGDLSVYWYQQSLDQGLQFLIQYYNGEERAKGNILERFSAQQFPDLHSELNLSSLELGDSALYFCASSTGTVYDEKLFFGSGTQLSVL.

The chain links TRBV5-1 to TRBJ2-7, with D perhaps matching TRBD2 (5 bases). The CDR3 contains 14 residues. Germline lookup yields CDR1 SGHRS and CDR2 YFSETQ. V was pared by 0 bases and J by 3 bases, with 10 bases between. CDR3 nucleotide sequence: TGCGCCAGCAGCTTGGCCTCGGGATTCTACGAGCAGTACTTC. Translation: CASSLASGFYEQYF.

The chain uses TRBV5-6 and TRBJ2-1, with TRBD2 matching over 7 bases. This CDR3 has 16 residues. Germline V gives CDR1 SGHDT, CDR2 YYEEEE. The J segment lost 4 bases and the V segment lost 4 bases, leaving 11 bases of the junction unmatched. For the CDR3, the DNA is TGTGCCAGCAGCCCGTTTGATTTGCGGGGGTACAATGAGCAGTTCTTC. Translated: CASSPFDLRGYNEQFF.

The rearrangement links TRBV2 to TRBJ2-1; D ambiguous. This CDR3 contains 11 residues. V was pared by 3 bases and J by 8 bases, with 5 bases between. Germline V gene data show CDR1 as SNHLY and CDR2 as FYNNEI. Here the CDR3 DNA reads TGTGCCAGCAGTGAGAGAGATGAGCAGTTCTTC. Translation gives CASSERDEQFF.

This chain uses TRBV18 with TRBJ1-2; D is unclear. V was shortened by 6 bases and J by 5 bases, with 16 bases between the two germline ends. Germline loops: CDR1 KGHSH, CDR2 LQKENI. The CDR3 has 14 amino acids. The CDR3 region is CASSRGGSSYGYTF. The CDR3 DNA sequence: TGTGCCAGCTCCCGGGGAGGCAGCTCTTATGGCTACACCTTC.

The chain combines TRBV19 with TRBJ2-3; 9 bases map to TRBD1. V dropped 6 bases and J dropped 0; count of bases not matched to a gene: 7. The CDR3 totals 16 residues. Germline-derived CDR1 and CDR2 are LNHDA and SQIVND (reference sequence). The CDR3 DNA reads TGTGCCAGTAGCTACGGACAGGGGTTTAGCACAGATACGCAGTATTTT. Amino acids: CASSYGQGFSTDTQYF.

V usage is TRBV30 and J usage is TRBJ2-2; a weak D match, TRBD2 (5 bases). The CDR3 is made up of 13 amino acids. Germline CDR1 GTSNPN, CDR2 SVGIG (reference sequence). The V gene lost 4 bases and the J gene lost 5 bases, with 11 bases spanning the gap. The CDR3 is CAWNVRGTGELFF. The CDR3 DNA follows: TGTGCCTGGAACGTTAGAGGGACCGGGGAGCTGTTTTTT.

The chain combines TRBV5-1 with TRBJ1-1; D is possibly TRBD1 (6 bases). The V gene's germline CDR1 is SGHRS and CDR2 YFSETQ. The length of the CDR3 is 16 residues. V lost 2 bases, J lost 3 bases, and 17 bases lay in between. CDR3 loop: CASSLQGPARDTEAFF. The DNA for the CDR3 is TGCGCCAGCAGCTTACAGGGCCCGGCTAGGGACACTGAAGCTTTCTTT.

This clone was picked up one time. The chain joins TRBV20-1 to TRBJ1-5; 7 bases are shared with TRBD1. The CDR3 spans 15 residues. V gave up 3 bases and J gave up 0 bases; unmatched junction bases: 5. Germline values: CDR1 DFQATT, CDR2 SNEGSKA (reference sequence). The CDR3 sequence is CSASRQGYSNQPQHF. CDR3 nucleotides: TGCAGTGCTAGTCGACAGGGTTATAGCAATCAGCCCCAGCATTTT.